Listed here are 31 T cell receptor beta chains from one sample, sequenced in a study of regulatory T cells in long-lasting Graves disease. Stated time point: persistent/refractory GD, antithyroid drugs over 5 years with positive TRAb. RNA from PBMCs was the source of the TCR library. Both iRepertoire HTBI primers and Arm-PCR of CDR3 regions were used to build the TCR beta libraries. TCRdb re-derived calls from the multiplex PCR reads in MiXCR, one entry per CDR3 protein. The data contain about 430,000 distinct CDR3 sequences, under 25% of them singletons. The sample here was peripheral blood mononuclear cells (PBMCs), taken when the disease was refractory, from a patient treated with antithyroid drugs. Source of these receptors: a female donor with Graves disease.

This clonotype was seen at least ten times. V and J are TRBV9 and TRBJ1-2; 8 bases line up with TRBD1. The CDR3 is 16 residues long. CDR1 and CDR2 from the germline V gene are SGDLS and YYNGEE. V was clipped by 0 bases and J by 0 bases; unmatched bases: 4. The CDR3 loop reads CASSVDPGGTNYGYTF. As DNA, the CDR3 is TGTGCCAGCAGCGTAGACCCAGGGGGCACTAACTATGGCTACACCTTC.

There are a few counts of this clonotype. This chain uses TRBV24-1 with TRBJ1-5; TRBD1 is a possible D gene (5 bases). The V gene's germline CDR1 is KGHDR and CDR2 SFDVKD. The germline V and J ends were trimmed by 5 bases and 4 bases, with 8 bases remaining between them. This CDR3 has 13 amino acids. CDR3 sequence reads: CATSVGPNQPQHF. In nucleotides, the CDR3 is TGTGCCACCAGTGTGGGGCCAAATCAGCCCCAGCATTTT.

The table lists this clonotype with many counts. The gene calls are TRBV2 and TRBJ2-2; D remains ambiguous. Germline CDR1 is SNHLY and CDR2 is FYNNEI. This CDR3 region has 14 residues. The V gene lost 4 bases and the J gene lost 2 bases, with 8 bases spanning the gap. CDR3 sequence: CASSGQLNTGELFF. CDR3 in DNA: TGTGCCAGCAGTGGACAACTAAACACCGGGGAGCTGTTTTTT.

Many counts were recorded for this clonotype. V and J are TRBV2 and TRBJ2-7; D is tentatively TRBD1 or TRBD2 (5 bases each). Germline V gene sequence: CDR1 SNHLY, CDR2 FYNNEI. The CDR3 totals 14 residues. With 7 bases removed from V and 0 bases from J, the gap between germline ends came to 13 bases. The CDR3 loop reads CASNRDGVSYEQYF. CDR3 DNA: TGTGCCAGCAATCGGGACGGGGTCTCCTACGAGCAGTACTTC.

This chain connects TRBV20-1 to TRBJ2-7, with 8 bases that match TRBD1. The CDR3 has 15 residues. V dropped 3 bases and J dropped 6; count of bases not matched to a gene: 13. Germline V lookup: CDR1 DFQATT, CDR2 SNEGSKA (reference sequence). The CDR3 reads CSARAWDRPAGEQYF. DNA for the CDR3: TGCAGTGCTAGGGCATGGGACAGGCCGGCGGGCGAGCAGTACTTC.

The chain links TRBV11-2 to TRBJ2-3; 11 bases agree with TRBD2. The CDR3 spans 19 residues. V shed 1 base and J 4 bases; nucleotides not matched to a gene: 13. Germline CDR1 is SGHAT and CDR2 is FQNNGV. The CDR3 loop reads CASSLGRGGLAERADTQYF. CDR3 nucleotide sequence: TGTGCCAGCAGCTTAGGTCGTGGGGGACTAGCGGAGAGGGCAGATACGCAGTATTTT.

V and J are TRBV20-1 and TRBJ2-7, with a tentative D call TRBD2 (6 bases). The CDR3 length is 13 residues. The V gene's germline CDR1 is DFQATT and CDR2 SNEGSKA (reference sequence). V was trimmed by 7 bases and J by 2 bases, leaving 15 bases between them. As DNA, the CDR3 is TGCAGTGTCCCGGGGGAGTCCCCCTACGAGCAGTACTTC. Amino acids: CSVPGESPYEQYF.

This clonotype occurred many times. The chain carries TRBV12-3 or TRBV12-4 and TRBJ2-2; D might be TRBD2 (6 bases). V lost 1 base, J lost 6 bases, and 15 bases lay in between. This CDR3 contains 16 residues. The CDR3 spells CASSLVWRGTAGELFF. CDR3 nucleotides: TGTGCCAGCAGTTTAGTGTGGAGGGGAACGGCCGGGGAGCTGTTTTTT.

Many counts were recorded for this clonotype. The gene calls are TRBV2 and TRBJ1-1; TRBD1 is a possible D gene (6 bases). The V gene's germline CDR1 is SNHLY and CDR2 FYNNEI. Trimming cost V 7 bases and J 10 bases, with 16 bases left between them. The CDR3 has 12 residues. The CDR3 region is CASKNRVRSAFF. The CDR3 nucleotides are TGTGCCAGCAAGAACAGGGTGAGGTCAGCTTTCTTT.

For this clonotype: A much larger clone lies a single base off, so this may be a read error. The chain combines TRBV7-3 with TRBJ2-2; D is uncertain. This CDR3 comprises 13 residues. Trimming stripped 4 bases from V and 1 base from J, with 4 bases between. CDR1 and CDR2 from the germline V gene are SGHTA and FQGTGA. The CDR3 is CASSYKNTGELFF. The CDR3 DNA reads TGTGCCAGCAGCTACAAGAACACCGGGGAGCTGTTTTTT.

A note on this clonotype: A much larger clone differs from this one at a single base, so this may be a read error. The rearrangement uses TRBV6-5 and TRBJ1-1; D remains ambiguous. Looked up from germline, CDR1 is MNHEY and CDR2 is SVGAGI. The CDR3 runs to 13 residues. The DNA for the CDR3 is TGTGCCAGCAGTTATAGACTGAACACTGGAGCTTTCTTT. It yields the protein CASSYRLNTGAFF.

This clonotype was counted ten times or more. The chain has TRBV15 and TRBJ2-5; a weak D match, TRBD1 (6 bases). Germline V gives CDR1 LNHNV, CDR2 YYDKDF (reference sequence). Trimming pared 1 base from V and 5 bases from J, leaving 11 bases between. The CDR3 loop spans 14 amino acids. CDR3 coding DNA: TGTGCCACCAGCAGAGGGACAGTGGCGGAGACCCAGTACTTC. Protein: CATSRGTVAETQYF.

This chain uses TRBV6-2 or TRBV6-3 with TRBJ1-5, with D unresolved. Trimming stripped 6 bases from V and 1 base from J, with 13 bases between. The CDR3 runs to 15 residues. The germline gives CDR1 MNHEY, CDR2 SVGEGT. This CDR3 reads CASSPTDGSNQPQHF. In nucleotides, the CDR3 is TGTGCCAGCAGCCCCACGGACGGAAGCAATCAGCCCCAGCATTTT.

In its sample, this clonotype was seen many times. The chain uses TRBV3-1 and TRBJ2-7; D remains unclear. Trimming shortened V by 0 bases and J by 12 bases, and 12 bases separated the two germline ends. The length of the CDR3 is 12 residues. Germline V gene data show CDR1 as LGHDT and CDR2 as YNNKEL (reference sequence). In nucleotides, the CDR3 is TGTGCCAGCAGCCAAGAAGAGAGCCACCCGTACTTC. This encodes CASSQEESHPYF.

This clonotype was seen at least ten times. The chain is built from TRBV3-1 and TRBJ1-2; D remains ambiguous. The CDR3 consists of 12 residues. The germline CDR1 and CDR2 sequences are LGHDT and YNNKEL (reference sequence). V dropped 2 bases and J dropped 4 bases, with 5 bases sitting between them. CDR3 loop: CASSQYSYGYTF. CDR3 DNA: TGTGCCAGCAGCCAATACAGCTATGGCTACACCTTC.

This clonotype occurred many times. The chain joins TRBV20-1 to TRBJ1-3; D possibly corresponds to TRBD1 (5 bases). The germline gives CDR1 DFQATT, CDR2 SNEGSKA (reference sequence). The CDR3 length is 13 residues. The V gene lost 5 bases and the J gene lost 0 bases, with 8 bases spanning the gap. CDR3 region: CSARDSSGNTIYF. For the CDR3, the DNA is TGCAGTGCTCGCGACAGCTCTGGAAACACCATATATTTT.

This clonotype was detected a few times. The chain couples TRBV19 to TRBJ1-4; no reliable D call. Germline CDR1 LNHDA, CDR2 SQIVND (reference sequence). This CDR3 region has 17 residues. V dropped 4 bases and J dropped 0 bases, with 15 bases sitting between them. The CDR3: CASSTTRPGATNEKLFF. CDR3 in DNA: TGTGCCAGTAGTACAACCCGACCCGGGGCAACTAATGAAAAACTGTTTTTT.

This clonotype was seen only a few times. This chain uses TRBV19 with TRBJ1-2, with D tentatively TRBD1 (6 bases). Germline CDR1 reads LNHDA; CDR2 reads SQIVND (reference sequence). The CDR3 consists of 15 residues. V lost 5 bases to trimming and J lost 5 bases, with 18 bases between them. The CDR3, as DNA: TGTGCCAGTAGTTTAACCGGGACAAGGCTTTATGGCTACACCTTC. Its protein product is CASSLTGTRLYGYTF.

This clonotype has at least ten counts. V usage is TRBV2 and J usage is TRBJ2-2; TRBD2 matches at 7 bases. V was clipped by 9 bases and J by 2 bases; unmatched bases: 6. Germline V gene sequence: CDR1 SNHLY, CDR2 FYNNEI. The CDR3 has 14 residues. The CDR3 DNA reads as TGTGCCAGTGAGCGGGATGTTAACACCGGGGAGCTGTTTTTT. The encoded protein is CASERDVNTGELFF.

This chain connects TRBV6-4 to TRBJ2-7; 9 bases fit TRBD2. This CDR3 is built from 15 residues. Per germline, CDR1 MRHNA and CDR2 SNTAGT. The junction had 3 bases not matched to a gene; V was cut back by 3 bases and J by 0 bases. The CDR3 protein is CASSEELAGSYEQYF. DNA for the CDR3: TGTGCCAGCAGTGAAGAACTAGCGGGCTCCTACGAGCAGTACTTC.

This clonotype appeared many times. V usage is TRBV2 and J usage is TRBJ2-2; 9 nucleotides match TRBD1. The CDR3 has 16 residues. V was pared by 7 bases and J by 5 bases, with 11 bases of the junction left unmatched. Per germline, CDR1 SNHLY and CDR2 FYNNEI. Here the CDR3 reads CASNLAGTGRTGELFF. CDR3 DNA: TGTGCCAGCAACTTGGCGGGGACAGGGAGGACCGGGGAGCTGTTTTTT. Complete variable domain (other parts from reference TRBV2 and TRBJ2-2): EPEVTQTPSHQVTQMGQEVILRCVPISNHLYFYWYRQILGQKVEFLVSFYNNEISEKSEIFDDQFSVERPDGSNFTLKIRSTKLEDSAMYFCASNLAGTGRTGELFFGEGSRLTVL.

In this sample, this clonotype turned up a few times. The J gene is TRBJ2-2, the V gene TRBV20-1; D ambiguous. The CDR3 has 12 amino acids. V was cut by 5 bases and J by 6 bases, with 10 bases left in between. Germline-derived CDR1 and CDR2 are DFQATT and SNEGSKA (reference sequence). The CDR3, as DNA: TGCAGTGCTCCGTCTTATGCCGGGGAGCTGTTTTTT. Encoded protein: CSAPSYAGELFF.

The gene calls are TRBV29-1 and TRBJ2-7; 13 bases match TRBD2. Trimming removed 5 bases from V and 0 bases from J; junction bases left unmatched: 25. The CDR3 totals 22 residues. The germline V gene has CDR1 SQVTM and CDR2 ANQGSEA. The CDR3 DNA sequence: TGCAGCGTTTGGGCCCCTCCATCCAGACTAGCGGGAGGCCGACTGAGCTCCTACGAGCAGTACTTC. Amino acid sequence: CSVWAPPSRLAGGRLSSYEQYF.

The chain couples TRBV15 to TRBJ2-1; 7 positions match TRBD2. Germline CDR1 LNHNV, CDR2 YYDKDF (reference sequence). The CDR3 contains 17 residues. With 0 bases clipped from V and 0 bases from J, the junction kept 5 bases outside the gene matches. The CDR3 protein is CATSREASGGSYNEQFF. CDR3 nucleotide sequence: TGTGCCACCAGCAGAGAGGCTAGCGGAGGCTCCTACAATGAGCAGTTCTTC.

This clonotype appeared a few times. This sequence joins TRBV20-1 and TRBJ1-6; no clear D gene. Per germline, CDR1 DFQATT and CDR2 SNEGSKA (reference sequence). V dropped 4 bases and J dropped 5 bases, with 9 bases sitting between them. The CDR3 is 13 amino acids. CDR3 nucleotides: TGCAGTGCTAATCTGGGGAATAATTCACCCCTCCACTTT. Amino acid sequence: CSANLGNNSPLHF.

Concerning this clonotype itself: Since a much larger clone is just one base distant, this may be a read error. This chain joins TRBV6-5 and TRBJ1-4, with no clear D. Germline CDR1 is MNHEY and CDR2 is SVGAGI. This CDR3 is built from 16 residues. DNA for the CDR3: TGTGCCAGCAGTTACTCGATCGGCGTATCCGATGAAAGACTGTTTTTT. Encoded protein: CASSYSIGVSDERLFF.

This clonotype was counted many times. The chain joins TRBV7-2 to TRBJ2-7, with a possible D match to TRBD2 (7 bases). Trimming shortened V by 1 base and J by 1 base, and 14 bases separated the two germline ends. Per the germline V gene, CDR1 is SGHTA and CDR2 is FQGNSA. The CDR3 runs to 16 residues. CDR3 residues: CASSLEAGHPSYEQYF. Written as DNA, the CDR3 is TGTGCCAGCAGCTTAGAAGCGGGACACCCTTCCTACGAGCAGTACTTC.

There are many counts of this clonotype. This rearrangement joins TRBV6-1 to TRBJ2-7; 8 bases match TRBD2. V lost 8 bases and J lost 3; bases outside the gene matches: 9. Germline V gene lookup returns CDR1 MNHNS and CDR2 SASEGT. The CDR3 is made up of 14 amino acids. The CDR3 region has the DNA TGTGCCAGCCACCCTGGGCTAGCGGGCTACGAGCAGTACTTC. It codes for CASHPGLAGYEQYF.

This clonotype was seen a handful of times. V and J are TRBV29-1 and TRBJ2-2; no firm D call. Germline V gene data show CDR1 as SQVTM and CDR2 as ANQGSEA. With 5 bases removed from V and 1 base from J, the gap between germline ends came to 5 bases. The length of the CDR3 is 12 residues. The CDR3 bases are TGCAGCGTTCTAGGGAACACCGGGGAGCTGTTTTTT. Amino acids: CSVLGNTGELFF.

This clonotype was counted many times. The rearrangement links TRBV28 to TRBJ1-2; D is ambiguous. The CDR3 totals 12 residues. V was trimmed by 5 bases and J by 8 bases, leaving 12 bases between them. CDR1 MDHEN and CDR2 SYDVKM come from the germline V gene. In DNA form, the CDR3 reads TGTGCCAGCAGTAGGGAGCCTTTCGGCTACACCTTC. Protein product: CASSREPFGYTF.

The V and J genes are TRBV30 and TRBJ2-1, with TRBD2 matching over 9 bases. Germline trimming cut 5 bases from V and 5 bases from J; bases unmatched to any gene: 7. In germline, CDR1 is GTSNPN, CDR2 SVGIG (reference sequence). CDR3 length equals 14 residues. The CDR3 nucleotides are TGTGCCTGGGTTAGCGGGAGTGGGAACAATGAGCAGTTCTTC. Its protein is CAWVSGSGNNEQFF.